Described below is a single T cell receptor (beta chain) sequence and its context. Its antigen is currently unknown. The germline gene is not matched at one end of the junction; a read error may be the cause. This sample stems from a study of cytomegalovirus exposure and HLA in healthy donors. Study-level results: Reports indicate that TCR beta sequences accurately predicted the HLA-A and HLA-B alleles of most subjects. Most TCR beta V segments were productive about 87% or about 30% of the time in an earlier analysis.

Germline assignment: CDR1 SGHNT and CDR2 YYREEE (reference sequence). The CDR3 runs to 13 residues. In the PCR, 60 Vbeta and 13 Jbeta primers were used. TCRdb's table, derived via immunoSEQ multiplex PCR, lists solely in-frame clones and lacks some. The table includes fewer than 200,000 clones, approximately 80% detected once. V gene TRBV5-4 combines with J gene TRBJ2-2; tentative D call: TRBD2 (7 bases). This TCR derives from a woman aged 35 to 49 in good health and CMV-seropositive. Material: PBMCs. The CDR3 region is CASRPRGAGELFF. CDR3 in DNA: TGTGCCAGCAGACCCCGGGGGGCCGGAGAGCTGTTTTTT.